The clone carrying this T cell receptor (beta chain) appeared a few times. TCRdb processed the RT-PCR reads anew with MiXCR; each CDR3 protein has one entry. The sample includes fewer than 800,000 distinct CDR3 sequences, about 14% of them seen just once. Germline V gene lookup returns CDR1 MNHEY and CDR2 SVGEGT. Trimming removed 2 bases from V and 1 base from J, with 5 bases in between. This CDR3 is 13 amino acids long. This receptor was identified in a female donor in good health, serving as a healthy control. This chain joins TRBV6-2 or TRBV6-3 and TRBJ1-1; D is uncertain. Sequenced input: memory CD4+ T cells from blood. CDR3: CASSYLANTEAFF. As DNA, the CDR3 is TGTGCCAGCAGTTACCTGGCGAACACTGAAGCTTTCTTT.